This T cell receptor beta chain was captured in a study of shared clonotypes between healthy human individuals. The method was immunoSEQ multiplex PCR; TCRdb's version includes in-frame clones alone and lacks a portion of them. This sample has about 380,000 clones, with around 96% found just once. Regarding this clone: This same CDR3 is encoded by further DNA sequences in the sample.

Germline CDR1 and CDR2: SGHNT and YYREEE (reference sequence). V was shortened by 2 bases and J by 2 bases, with 7 bases between the two germline ends. The CDR3 is made up of 13 amino acids. The sample comprised memory CD8+ T cells sorted from blood. This sample's subset: CD45RO+ cells pooled with CCR7-negative TemRA cells. The receptor comes from a young man in good health. The chain combines TRBV5-4 with TRBJ1-1; a weak D match, TRBD1 (5 bases). CDR3 region: CASSFTGNTEAFF. The CDR3 bases are TGTGCCAGCAGCTTCACAGGTAACACTGAAGCTTTCTTT. Variable domain in full (rest from reference TRBV5-4 and TRBJ1-1): ETGVTQSPTHLIKTRGQQVTLRCSSQSGHNTVSWYQQALGQGPQFIFQYYREEENGRGNFPPRFSGLQFPNYSSELNVNALELDDSALYLCASSFTGNTEAFFGQGTRLTVV.